The T cell receptor (beta chain) under discussion was sequenced for a study of blood T cell repertoires in COVID-19. The CDR3 spans 14 residues. Deletions cut 1 base from V and 7 bases from J, with 13 bases between. Germline V gene sequence: CDR1 SEHNR, CDR2 FQNEAQ (reference sequence). A single count supports this clone. Only in-frame clones appear in the TCRdb table, and some are missing; sequencing was by immunoSEQ multiplex PCR. The table has 150,000 to 200,000 clones, around 90% seen once. The J gene is TRBJ1-1, the V gene TRBV7-9, with D uncertain. This receptor was obtained from a man between 45 and 60 years old with acute or convalescent COVID-19. Sequencing was carried out using peripheral blood. The CDR3 DNA reads as TGTGCCAGCAGCTTAGGAGTGATTACAGATGAAGCTTTCTTT. Residues: CASSLGVITDEAFF.